The 23 T cell receptor beta chains below come from one sample, sequenced in a study of blood T cells in healthy people across ages (dated by TCRdb to between 2014 and 2016). The library was obtained by 5' RACE. The reads were generated on an Illumina HiSeq 2500. A second PCR of roughly 7 to 11 cycles was performed with a sample-barcoded 5' primer and a J-beta primer mix. The public reads were run again by TCRdb, first through fastp at Q25 and then through MiXCR, and only productive beta chains were kept. Records with the same CDR3 protein are collapsed into one entry carrying the most frequent genes and DNA. The sample has hundreds of thousands of distinct CDR3 sequences on record, 56% of them singletons. Of the sample, more than 25% falls within the top ten clones. Sequences were obtained from blood. The receptors were sampled from a middle-aged man in good health.

The J gene is TRBJ1-5, the V gene TRBV20-1; D gene unclear. This CDR3 region has 13 residues. Germline assignment: CDR1 DFQATT and CDR2 SNEGSKA (reference sequence). The V end was cut by 0 bases, the J end by 7 bases, with 10 bases between. CDR3 loop: CSARDLSPQPQHF. CDR3 coding DNA: TGCAGTGCTAGAGATCTTTCCCCCCAGCCCCAGCATTTT.

The chain is built from TRBV29-1 and TRBJ1-2; D is ambiguous. V lost 1 base and J lost 4, with 10 bases in between. The CDR3 length is 13 residues. Germline V gene lookup returns CDR1 SQVTM and CDR2 ANQGSEA. The CDR3 DNA follows: TGCAGCGTTGAAGCCCTACAGCCCTATGGCTACACCTTC. Its protein is CSVEALQPYGYTF.

V gene TRBV6-5 combines with J gene TRBJ2-4, with D tentatively TRBD1 (5 bases). V was cut by 7 bases and J by 6 bases, with 16 bases left in between. The CDR3 is 14 residues long. Per germline, CDR1 MNHEY and CDR2 SVGAGI. CDR3 bases: TGTGCCAGCACAAAAGGGGAAGTCGGAAACATTCAGTACTTC. It translates to CASTKGEVGNIQYF.

The CDR3 loop is CSAKIFGQGISRAFF. The CDR3 bases are TGCAGTGCCAAGATATTCGGACAGGGCATCTCAAGAGCTTTCTTT. This rearrangement joins TRBV20-1 to TRBJ1-1, with 8 bases matching TRBD1. Trimming took 6 bases from V and 10 from J; bases not matched to a gene: 19. This CDR3 region has 15 residues. Germline values: CDR1 DFQATT, CDR2 SNEGSKA (reference sequence).

This chain's CDR3 is CASSYSGGGGSPLHF. CDR3 nucleotide sequence: TGTGCCAGCAGTTACTCGGGAGGGGGGGGATCACCCCTCCACTTT. This rearrangement joins TRBV6-5 to TRBJ1-6; a weak D match, TRBD1 (6 bases). CDR1 and CDR2 from the germline V gene are MNHEY and SVGAGI. The V gene lost 0 bases and the J gene lost 10 bases, with 13 bases spanning the gap. The length of the CDR3 is 15 residues.

This clonotype was counted only a few times. This chain links TRBV20-1 with TRBJ2-5; D gene uncertain. CDR3 length equals 14 residues. The germline CDR1 and CDR2 sequences are DFQATT and SNEGSKA (reference sequence). V was cut by 4 bases and J by 1 base, with 13 bases left in between. CDR3 bases: TGCAGTGCTACACGGTCGAGACCCCAAGAGACCCAGTACTTC. Translation gives CSATRSRPQETQYF.

There are many counts of this clonotype. The chain recombines TRBV20-1 with TRBJ2-1; the match to TRBD2 covers 14 bases. Germline trimming cut 5 bases from V and 11 bases from J; bases unmatched to any gene: 11. CDR1 is DFQATT and CDR2 is SNEGSKA in the germline V gene (reference sequence). The CDR3 extends over 15 amino acids. In DNA, the CDR3 is TGCAGTGCTGAAGAACCGGGACTAGCGGGAGAAAAGCAGTTCTTC. It specifies CSAEEPGLAGEKQFF.

This clonotype was seen a few times. J is TRBJ1-4 and V is TRBV7-8; D ambiguous. The CDR3 loop spans 13 amino acids. Germline V gives CDR1 SGHVS, CDR2 FQNEAQ. Trimming removed 5 bases at V and 4 bases at J, with 8 bases between. The CDR3 protein is CASSPDGNEKLFF. The DNA for the CDR3 is TGTGCCAGCAGCCCAGACGGTAATGAAAAACTGTTTTTT.

This clonotype showed up just a few times. The chain carries TRBV6-6 and TRBJ1-2; 9 bases match TRBD1. The CDR3 is 16 amino acids. Germline-derived CDR1 and CDR2 are MNHNY and SVGAGI (reference sequence). J gave up 6 bases and V 2 bases, and 10 bases lay outside the gene matches. The CDR3 region has the DNA TGTGCCAGCAGTTACCTTAAACGACAGGGGGAGAATGGCTACACCTTC. Its translation: CASSYLKRQGENGYTF.

V and J are TRBV6-2 or TRBV6-3 and TRBJ2-5; D uncertain. The CDR3 spans 12 residues. CDR1 MNHEY and CDR2 SVGEGT come from the germline V gene. V lost 5 bases and J 5 bases, leaving 9 bases between the germline ends. The CDR3 is CASSRYGETQYF. Here the CDR3 DNA reads TGTGCCAGCAGTCGGTATGGGGAGACCCAGTACTTC.

There are a few counts of this clonotype. CDR3 loop: CASRTGGSLNEQYF. The CDR3 nucleotides read TGTGCCAGCAGGACAGGGGGCTCTCTAAATGAGCAGTACTTC. The rearrangement links TRBV12-3 or TRBV12-4 to TRBJ2-7, with TRBD1 identical over 10 bases. With 6 bases clipped from V and 7 bases from J, the junction kept 9 bases outside the gene matches. The CDR3 consists of 14 residues.

The genes are TRBV28 and TRBJ2-7, with TRBD2 identical over 11 bases. The germline V gene encodes CDR1 MDHEN and CDR2 SYDVKM. V shed 8 bases, J shed 8 bases, and the junction held 17 bases outside the gene matches. The CDR3 totals 16 residues. The CDR3 DNA reads TGTGCCAGCGAATCATTGGGGGTTAGCGGGAGGGGGCAGCAGTACTTC. Amino acids: CASESLGVSGRGQQYF.

V and J are TRBV15 and TRBJ2-5, with D perhaps matching TRBD2 (7 bases). The germline CDR1 and CDR2 sequences are LNHNV and YYDKDF (reference sequence). The CDR3 spans 15 residues. V lost 5 bases, J lost 2 bases, and 15 bases lay in between. Here the CDR3 DNA reads TGTGCCACCAGCCCCGGGGGGCGGGAGCAAGAGACCCAGTACTTC. It specifies CATSPGGREQETQYF.

V usage is TRBV7-2 and J usage is TRBJ2-7; tentatively, D is TRBD2 (6 bases). Germline V gives CDR1 SGHTA, CDR2 FQGNSA. The CDR3 runs 14 residues. V was clipped by 6 bases and J by 7 bases, with 19 bases between them. The CDR3 bases are TGTGCCAGCAGTTTCCTGGACTACGCCAATGAGCAGTACTTC. Translation: CASSFLDYANEQYF.

The chain has TRBV6-2 or TRBV6-3 and TRBJ2-7; 8 nucleotides line up with TRBD1. The CDR3 is made up of 14 amino acids. Germline V lookup: CDR1 MNHEY, CDR2 SVGEGT. The V and J ends lost 6 bases and 4 bases, in that order; junction bases with no gene match: 8. CDR3 amino acids: CASREQGVAYEQYF. The DNA for the CDR3 is TGTGCCAGCAGAGAACAGGGGGTTGCATACGAGCAGTACTTC.

This chain uses TRBV5-4 with TRBJ2-3; TRBD2 might be the D (5 bases). This CDR3 has 14 amino acids. Germline CDR1 and CDR2: SGHNT and YYREEE (reference sequence). V shed 1 base and J shed 5 bases, with 11 bases lying between them. CDR3 in DNA: TGTGCCAGCAGCTTGCGGGAACCGGGAGATACGCAGTATTTT. Translating gives CASSLREPGDTQYF.

The V gene is TRBV7-3, the J gene TRBJ2-3; tentatively, D is TRBD1 or TRBD2 (6 bases each). V lost 3 bases and J 6 bases, leaving 19 bases between the germline ends. The CDR3 covers 16 residues. Germline V lookup: CDR1 SGHTA, CDR2 FQGTGA. CDR3 bases: TGTGCCAGCAGCTTTCCGGGAGCGGTTACAGGGGATACGCAGTATTTT. Its protein product is CASSFPGAVTGDTQYF.

This clonotype was detected a few times. The rearrangement joins TRBV7-8 to TRBJ2-3; the D call may be TRBD1 or TRBD2 (5 bases each). V was cut by 1 base and J by 4 bases, with 15 bases left in between. The CDR3 has 16 amino acids. Germline-derived CDR1 and CDR2 are SGHVS and FQNEAQ. The CDR3 loop reads CASSLGGRGTADTQYF. In DNA, the CDR3 is TGTGCCAGCAGCTTAGGGGGACGAGGGACGGCAGATACGCAGTATTTT.

The chain combines TRBV19 with TRBJ1-4, with 9 bases lining up with TRBD1. Germline trimming cut 5 bases from V and 2 bases from J; bases unmatched to any gene: 15. The CDR3 is 19 residues long. Germline loops: CDR1 LNHDA, CDR2 SQIVND (reference sequence). In nucleotides, the CDR3 is TGTGCCAGTAGTGAACCGGGACAGGGTCCTCGGTCGACTAATGAAAAACTGTTTTTT. Translated: CASSEPGQGPRSTNEKLFF.

The genes are TRBV6-2 or TRBV6-3 and TRBJ2-7; TRBD1 is a possible D gene (6 bases). The CDR3 runs to 14 residues. Germline V gives CDR1 MNHEY, CDR2 SVGEGT. V was shortened by 7 bases and J by 2 bases, with 15 bases between the two germline ends. CDR3 DNA: TGTGCCAGCAAAGCCGGGACACCAACCTACGAGCAGTACTTC. This gives the protein CASKAGTPTYEQYF.

The rearrangement joins TRBV7-6 to TRBJ2-7; 7 bases fit TRBD1. The CDR3 loop spans 15 amino acids. V lost 5 bases and J lost 0; bases outside the gene matches: 7. Per the germline V gene, CDR1 is SGHVS and CDR2 is FNYEAQ. The CDR3 nucleotides read TGTGCCAGCAGCCAAGACAGGGAGAGCTCCTACGAGCAGTACTTC. Its protein product is CASSQDRESSYEQYF.

V and J are TRBV29-1 and TRBJ1-1; D might be TRBD1 (5 bases). Trimming took off 4 bases at V and 1 base at J, with 13 bases between the two ends. This CDR3 has 14 amino acids. Germline CDR1 is SQVTM and CDR2 is ANQGSEA. The CDR3 loop is CSVVGGGKNTEAFF. The CDR3 nucleotides read TGCAGCGTTGTCGGGGGAGGTAAGAACACTGAAGCTTTCTTT.

This chain links TRBV7-2 with TRBJ2-7; D possibly matches TRBD1 or TRBD2 (5 bases each). Germline V CDR1 and CDR2: SGHTA, FQGNSA. The V end lost 4 bases, the J end lost 0 bases, and 16 bases lay between the germline ends. This CDR3 has 16 amino acids. CDR3 protein: CASSSWDGGYSYEQYF. As DNA, the CDR3 is TGTGCCAGCAGCTCCTGGGACGGTGGGTACTCCTACGAGCAGTACTTC.